Listed below are T cell receptor beta chains from one sample, sequenced in a study of early T cells in non-severe SARS-CoV-2 infection. MiXCR, run by TCRdb on the 5' RACE reads, gives a single entry per CDR3 protein. The sample holds about 110,000 distinct CDR3 sequences, roughly 13% seen once. The sample was whole blood, taken at baseline. The receptor source for this set is an adult who was a healthcare worker with PCR-confirmed SARS-CoV-2 infection or an uninfected control (not recorded which). Each CDR3 is given without its conserved first and last residue. The order of the fields is V gene, CDR3 protein.

v_gene: TRBV29-1
CDR3aa: SANPDGHEQY

v_gene: TRBV27
CDR3aa: ASSFLGSTDTQY

v_gene: TRBV7-3
CDR3aa: ASSLTGADGYT

v_gene: TRBV6-5
CDR3aa: ASAGWSTDTQY

v_gene: TRBV6-5
CDR3aa: ASSYGTHSYNEQF

v_gene: TRBV3-1
CDR3aa: ASSSTGLQY

v_gene: TRBV28
CDR3aa: ASSQGLGGTDTQY

v_gene: TRBV5-1
CDR3aa: ASSLGTGLNTEAF

v_gene: TRBV2
CDR3aa: ASKGAPREQY

v_gene: TRBV5-6
CDR3aa: ASSDGYRTDTQY

v_gene: TRBV12-5
CDR3aa: ASGFFVGRVGEAF

v_gene: TRBV6-6
CDR3aa: ASSPYGTGANTDTQY

v_gene: TRBV7-6
CDR3aa: ASSSPETAPTQY

v_gene: TRBV20-1
CDR3aa: SAGRGRGYT

v_gene: TRBV4-2
CDR3aa: ASSQLSASTGTDTQH

v_gene: TRBV6-6
CDR3aa: ASSNTGKETQY

v_gene: TRBV5-5
CDR3aa: ASSFPLAKNIQY

v_gene: TRBV29-1
CDR3aa: SVARGPAGHGYT

v_gene: TRBV14
CDR3aa: ASSHRGTSGRSSYNEQF

v_gene: TRBV5-1
CDR3aa: ASSLEGVVGYT

v_gene: TRBV30
CDR3aa: AGARLLNTEAF

v_gene: TRBV11-2
CDR3aa: ASSFLKTGGGQY

v_gene: TRBV3-1
CDR3aa: ASSQGSGGLYEQY

v_gene: TRBV12-3/TRBV12-4
CDR3aa: ASRRQGMAYEQY

v_gene: TRBV19
CDR3aa: ASSTPGRRGNEQF

v_gene: TRBV2
CDR3aa: ASSVQGRTGELF

v_gene: TRBV5-8
CDR3aa: ASSPAGKGGNQPQH

v_gene: TRBV5-1
CDR3aa: ASRIAGGNTGELF

v_gene: TRBV12-3/TRBV12-4
CDR3aa: ASRGQLRGETQY

v_gene: TRBV5-1
CDR3aa: ASSLAGGQPNYGYT

v_gene: TRBV5-1
CDR3aa: ASSSGRSTTVNTEAF

v_gene: TRBV2
CDR3aa: ASSRGLSADTQY

v_gene: TRBV28
CDR3aa: ASSRGTDDMNTEAF

v_gene: TRBV6-1
CDR3aa: ASSGAMNTEAF

v_gene: TRBV7-2
CDR3aa: ASSLQAYNEQF

v_gene: TRBV18
CDR3aa: ASSPLQSTDTQY

v_gene: TRBV4-1
CDR3aa: ASSREDRGYEQY

v_gene: TRBV7-8
CDR3aa: ASREQRDGLYNEQF

v_gene: TRBV11-2
CDR3aa: ASSLGRGTDTQY

v_gene: TRBV5-1
CDR3aa: ASSLVIGQETQY

v_gene: TRBV7-9
CDR3aa: ASSETSGGAKDEQF